This entry lists 10 T cell receptor beta chains sequenced from one sample in a study of T-cell memory formation after mild COVID-19. TCRdb passed the 5' RACE reads through MiXCR, listing each CDR3 protein once. In the table there are some 13,000 distinct CDR3 sequences, about 12% of which are singletons. The sequencing sample was made of PBMCs or a T cell subset sorted from them (not recorded which). Every receptor here comes from an adult woman who had mild COVID-19 (a few samples of this study predate the infection). Cell type and time point are not known.

At least ten counts were recorded for this clonotype. This chain connects TRBV30 to TRBJ2-3; 7 nucleotides align to TRBD1. The CDR3 sequence is 13 residues long. Germline CDR1 is GTSNPN and CDR2 is SVGIG (reference sequence). With V trimmed by 4 bases and J by 5 bases, 6 bases remained unmatched. The CDR3: CAWIKGAEDTQYF. CDR3 DNA: TGTGCCTGGATAAAGGGGGCTGAAGATACGCAGTATTTT.

This clonotype was detected ten times or more. V and J are TRBV7-2 and TRBJ2-1; D gene ambiguous. The CDR3 is 16 residues long. Germline CDR1 is SGHTA and CDR2 is FQGNSA. V lost 1 base and J 0 bases, leaving 10 bases between the germline ends. The chain's CDR3 is CASSLVELNSYNEQFF. CDR3 nucleotides: TGTGCCAGCAGCTTAGTAGAACTGAACTCCTACAATGAGCAGTTCTTC.

This clonotype was recorded many times. V usage is TRBV15 and J usage is TRBJ1-5, with 8 nucleotides matching TRBD1. V dropped 6 bases and J dropped 4; count of bases not matched to a gene: 8. The CDR3 runs to 15 residues. In germline, CDR1 is LNHNV, CDR2 YYDKDF (reference sequence). CDR3 DNA sequence: TGTGCCACCAGACACAGCGGGACAGGTAATCAGCCCCAGCATTTT. Translation gives CATRHSGTGNQPQHF.

The sample holds many counts of this clonotype. J is TRBJ1-1 and V is TRBV7-3; D gene ambiguous. The CDR3 sequence is 13 residues long. The V end lost 3 bases, the J end lost 5 bases, and 10 bases lay between the germline ends. Germline CDR1 and CDR2: SGHTA and FQGTGA. CDR3 sequence (DNA): TGTGCCAGCAGCTTCGGAGATAGGACTGAAGCTTTCTTT. Translation: CASSFGDRTEAFF.

This clonotype was counted many times. The chain carries TRBV9 and TRBJ2-1; 9 bases line up with TRBD2. V was clipped by 1 base and J by 4 bases; unmatched bases: 3. Germline V gene data show CDR1 as SGDLS and CDR2 as YYNGEE. This CDR3 comprises 15 residues. As DNA, the CDR3 is TGTGCCAGCAGCGTAACTAGCGGGCCATACAATGAGCAGTTCTTC. Translation: CASSVTSGPYNEQFF.

This clonotype was found many times. The chain couples TRBV20-1 to TRBJ2-7; D may be TRBD2 (6 bases). Germline loops: CDR1 DFQATT, CDR2 SNEGSKA (reference sequence). The V end lost 0 bases, the J end lost 1 base, and 19 bases lay between the germline ends. CDR3 size: 17 residues. This CDR3 reads CSARDNGAGGISYEQYF. CDR3 bases: TGCAGTGCTAGAGATAATGGGGCGGGCGGGATTTCCTACGAGCAGTACTTC.

This clonotype was detected many times. The chain recombines TRBV3-1 with TRBJ1-2, with a weak D call TRBD1 (5 bases). V gave up 0 bases and J gave up 3 bases, with 20 bases separating them. CDR1 is LGHDT and CDR2 is YNNKEL in the germline V gene (reference sequence). The CDR3 is made up of 18 amino acids. The chain's CDR3 is CASSQDRWTNREHYGYTF. CDR3 DNA: TGTGCCAGCAGCCAAGATCGGTGGACAAACAGAGAGCACTATGGCTACACCTTC. The complete variable domain, with remaining parts taken from reference TRBV3-1 and TRBJ1-2, reads DTAVSQTPKYLVTQMGNDKSIKCEQNLGHDTMYWYKQDSKKFLKIMFSYNNKELIINETVPNRFSPKSPDKAHLNLHINSLELGDSAVYFCASSQDRWTNREHYGYTFGSGTRLTVV.

As regards this clonotype: A read error may account for a junction end that differs from germline. The gene calls are TRBV20-1 and TRBJ2-1, with 10 bases that match TRBD2. The CDR3 has 13 amino acids. In germline, CDR1 is DFQATT, CDR2 SNEGSKA (reference sequence). The CDR3 spells CSPRAGGPNDQFF. The CDR3 DNA sequence: TGCAGCCCGAGAGCGGGAGGGCCGAATGACCAGTTCTTC.

CDR3 in amino acids: CASSQRTSGSREQYF. In nucleotides, the CDR3 is TGTGCCAGCAGCCAACGGACTAGCGGGAGTAGGGAGCAGTACTTC. The chain couples TRBV3-1 to TRBJ2-7; 13 nucleotides match TRBD2. CDR1 and CDR2 (germline): LGHDT, YNNKEL (reference sequence). V shed 2 bases, J shed 7 bases, and the junction held 5 bases outside the gene matches. The CDR3 runs to 15 residues.

The table lists this clonotype with many counts. The V call is TRBV5-1, the J call TRBJ1-5, with TRBD1 matching 8 bases. The CDR3 totals 14 residues. CDR1 is SGHRS, CDR2 YFSETQ, per germline. The V segment lost 5 bases and the J segment 3 bases; nucleotides outside the gene matches: 4. The CDR3 DNA reads as TGCGCCAGCAGATCAGGGGGCGACAATCAGCCCCAGCATTTT. Translation gives CASRSGGDNQPQHF.